This T cell receptor beta chain is from a study of human T cells and chemical hapten exposure. Study findings and constraints: Expanded TCR sets contained significantly more large CDR3 similarity clusters than controls. A positive correlation with patch test score was found for PT1 expanded TCR counts.

Germline-derived CDR1 and CDR2 are SGHRS and YFSETQ. The ends lost 0 bases at V and 1 base at J; junction bases unmatched: 3. The CDR3 has 16 residues. MiXCR was run by TCRdb on the RACE reads, yielding one entry per CDR3 protein. The table records roughly 360,000 distinct CDR3 sequences, approximately 4.4% of them present only once. This clonotype was detected ten times or more. The antigen is unknown. Time point reported: patch test 1, 2 weeks after DPC sensitization. Treatment specified: therapeutic diphenylcyclopropenone sensitization with weekly scalp DPC. Alopecia patients between 18 and 70 years old and suitable for DPC were used as donors.

Sequencing was performed on whole blood, taken in connection with sensitization to the hapten diphenylcyclopropenone (DPC). The chain links TRBV5-1 to TRBJ2-5; 10 nucleotides agree with TRBD2. The TCR was taken from a woman between 45 and 65 years old with alopecia areata. Some clones in this sample may be carry-over from other donors' samples. CDR3 in DNA: TGCGCCAGCAGCTTGGCGCCTAGCGGGGGCCAAGAGACCCAGTACTTC. This encodes CASSLAPSGGQETQYF.